Listed here are 22 T cell receptor beta chains from one sample, sequenced in a study of T cells in Graves' hyperthyroidism and ophthalmopathy. The investigators amplified TCR beta CDR3 regions from RNA transcripts. First-round RT-PCR of the TCR CDR3 relied on the HTBI primer set. TCRdb re-called the multiplex PCR reads with MiXCR, one entry per CDR3 protein. The sample lists about 770,000 distinct CDR3 sequences, 15% to 20% occurring once. Material for sequencing was blood. These receptors were taken from a woman between 50 and 59 years old with Graves' hyperthyroidism that later progressed to Graves' ophthalmopathy.

V and J are TRBV2 and TRBJ1-2; D uncertain. Trimming left V 1 base short and J 2 bases short, with 11 bases between. The CDR3 length is 15 residues. The germline V gene has CDR1 SNHLY and CDR2 FYNNEI. CDR3 nucleotide sequence: TGTGCCAGCAGTGAAGGGCCCAACCTCAACTATGGCTACACCTTC. Translated: CASSEGPNLNYGYTF.

This clonotype was picked up many times. The chain joins TRBV9 to TRBJ1-1, with 7 positions matching TRBD1. V lost 3 bases and J lost 4; bases outside the gene matches: 6. The CDR3 contains 14 residues. Germline V lookup: CDR1 SGDLS, CDR2 YYNGEE. The CDR3 coding sequence is TGTGCCAGCAGCGCGCCGGGACAGTTCACTGAAGCTTTCTTT. Its translation: CASSAPGQFTEAFF.

In this sample, this clonotype turned up many times. The chain combines TRBV5-1 with TRBJ1-4, with D maybe TRBD1 (6 bases). The ends were cut back, 1 base at V and 6 bases at J, with 10 bases in the middle. In germline, CDR1 is SGHRS, CDR2 YFSETQ. The CDR3 contains 14 residues. The CDR3: CASSLQGRDEKLFF. DNA of the CDR3: TGCGCCAGCAGCTTGCAGGGGAGAGATGAAAAACTGTTTTTT.

This chain uses TRBV6-2 or TRBV6-3 with TRBJ1-4; D is perhaps TRBD1 (6 bases). The CDR3 extends over 12 amino acids. The germline CDR1 and CDR2 sequences are MNHEY and SVGEGT. Trimming took off 5 bases at V and 10 bases at J, with 11 bases between the two ends. CDR3: CASSQGGGKLFF. As DNA, the CDR3 is TGTGCCAGCAGTCAAGGGGGGGGAAAACTGTTTTTT.

The chain links TRBV20-1 to TRBJ2-7, with D perhaps being TRBD1 or TRBD2 (6 bases each). The CDR3 spans 15 residues. Germline loops: CDR1 DFQATT, CDR2 SNEGSKA (reference sequence). V was clipped by 5 bases and J by 6 bases, with 23 bases between them. CDR3 DNA sequence: TGCAGTGCTGACGGTGGGGGGCCGCGGGGCCGCGAGCAGTACTTC. It encodes CSADGGGPRGREQYF.

For this clonotype: This may stem from a read error, because a much larger clone lies one nucleotide away. The chain links TRBV6-2 or TRBV6-3 to TRBJ2-3, with D maybe TRBD2 (6 bases). CDR3 size: 16 residues. CDR1 is MNHEY, CDR2 SVGEGT, per germline. The V and J ends lost 0 bases and 5 bases respectively, with 15 bases between them. CDR3 in DNA: TGTGCCAGCAGTTACTCGACTCTAGCGAGGGGAGATACGCAGTATTTT. Translated: CASSYSTLARGDTQYF.

V is TRBV10-3 and J is TRBJ1-5; tentatively, D is TRBD1 (5 bases). In germline, CDR1 is ENHRY, CDR2 SYGVKD. Trimming removed 3 bases at V and 7 bases at J, with 10 bases between. The CDR3 has 13 amino acids. The CDR3 nucleotides read TGTGCCATCAGTGAAACGCGGGGCCAGCCCCAGCATTTT. Residues: CAISETRGQPQHF.

This clonotype was counted many times. The chain is built from TRBV6-1 and TRBJ2-7, with 14 bases aligning to TRBD2. V lost 7 bases to trimming and J lost 7 bases; unmatched junction nucleotides: 15. In germline, CDR1 is MNHNS, CDR2 SASEGT. This CDR3 contains 17 residues. The CDR3 region has the DNA TGTGCCAGCATCCTCAAACCGGGACTAGCGGGGGCCGGGGAGCAGTACTTC. It encodes CASILKPGLAGAGEQYF.

This clonotype showed up many times. The V gene is TRBV20-1, the J gene TRBJ2-7, with D hard to call. Between the trimmed V and J ends, which lost 3 bases and 4 bases, there was a span of 7 bases. Germline V CDR1 and CDR2: DFQATT, SNEGSKA (reference sequence). CDR3 length equals 11 residues. CDR3 in DNA: TGCAGTGCTAGTTCGGGTTACGAGCAGTACTTC. Translation gives CSASSGYEQYF.

This rearrangement joins TRBV12-3 or TRBV12-4 to TRBJ1-4; 7 bases agree with TRBD1. The CDR3 extends over 17 amino acids. V lost 1 base to trimming and J lost 5 bases; unmatched junction nucleotides: 10. CDR3 protein: CASSLGRQGHGNEKLFF. DNA for the CDR3: TGTGCCAGCAGTTTAGGGAGACAGGGTCATGGGAATGAAAAACTGTTTTTT.

V and J are TRBV14 and TRBJ1-2, with 8 bases identical to TRBD1. The junction had 10 bases not matched to a gene; V was cut back by 3 bases and J by 4 bases. The CDR3 covers 16 residues. Per germline, CDR1 SGHDN and CDR2 FVKESK. As DNA, the CDR3 is TGTGCCAGCAGCCAGACCGGACAGGGAGCTCCCTATGGCTACACCTTC. This codes for CASSQTGQGAPYGYTF.

Only a few counts were recorded for this clonotype. The rearrangement joins TRBV24-1 to TRBJ2-1, with 13 bases matching TRBD2. This CDR3 region has 15 residues. Germline lookup yields CDR1 KGHDR and CDR2 SFDVKD. V shed 7 bases, J shed 1 base, and the junction held 0 bases outside the gene matches. The CDR3 nucleotides are TGTGCCACCAGACTAGCGGGGGGGTCCTACAATGAGCAGTTCTTC. Residues: CATRLAGGSYNEQFF.

In regard to this clonotype: It may be a read error: a sequence one base away is much more abundant. The CDR3 carries no conserved terminal phenylalanine or tryptophan, so it likely arises from a read error. The chain couples TRBV20-1 to TRBJ1-6, with 8 nucleotides matching TRBD1. The V and J ends lost 6 bases and 1 base, in that order; junction bases with no gene match: 5. This CDR3 comprises 15 residues. Looked up from germline, CDR1 is DFQATT and CDR2 is SNEGSKA (reference sequence). The CDR3 sequence: CSARQGASYNSPLHY. CDR3 nucleotides: TGCAGTGCGAGGCAGGGGGCGTCCTATAATTCACCCCTCCACTAT.

The chain recombines TRBV10-3 with TRBJ2-5, with TRBD2 as a possible D gene (6 bases). V was clipped by 8 bases and J by 4 bases, with 14 bases between them. Germline CDR1 and CDR2: ENHRY and SYGVKD. CDR3 size: 13 residues. For the CDR3, the DNA is TGTGCCATCGGGACGGGGAGGCGAGAGACCCAGTACTTC. It specifies CAIGTGRRETQYF.

At least ten counts were recorded for this clonotype. The chain has TRBV12-3 or TRBV12-4 and TRBJ1-5; TRBD1 matches 7 bases. V was clipped by 3 bases and J by 2 bases; unmatched bases: 4. The CDR3 contains 15 residues. Here the CDR3 reads CASSFNQGGNQPQHF. CDR3 nucleotide sequence: TGTGCCAGCAGTTTCAACCAGGGGGGCAATCAGCCCCAGCATTTT.

This clonotype was found a few times. DNA of the CDR3: TGTGCCAGCAGTGAATTAGGGGGCCAAAGCTCCTATAATTCACCCCTCCACTTT. This encodes CASSELGGQSSYNSPLHF. The chain employs TRBV25-1 and TRBJ1-6; 7 nucleotides align to TRBD1. The CDR3 totals 18 residues. Trimming took 1 base from V and 0 from J; bases not matched to a gene: 6. The V gene's germline CDR1 is MGHDK and CDR2 SYGVNS.

V is TRBV28 and J is TRBJ1-6; TRBD1 matches at 7 bases. The CDR3 is made up of 13 amino acids. Germline loops: CDR1 MDHEN, CDR2 SYDVKM. V was pared by 6 bases and J by 8 bases, with 4 bases of the junction left unmatched. The CDR3 coding sequence is TGTGCCAGCAGCGAGACAGGGTATTCACCCCTCCACTTT. The encoded protein is CASSETGYSPLHF.

This clonotype has at least ten counts. The genes are TRBV20-1 and TRBJ1-2; D perhaps matches TRBD1 (5 bases). The V and J ends lost 5 bases and 6 bases respectively, with 10 bases between them. This CDR3 is 11 amino acids long. The germline V gene encodes CDR1 DFQATT and CDR2 SNEGSKA (reference sequence). The CDR3 coding sequence is TGCAGTGCTGGGGACCCACATGGCTACACCTTC. This sequence encodes CSAGDPHGYTF.

This clonotype has a handful of counts. V usage is TRBV14 and J usage is TRBJ2-3, with D hard to call. Trimming left V 1 base short and J 5 bases short, with 10 bases between. The germline gives CDR1 SGHDN, CDR2 FVKESK. This CDR3 is built from 14 residues. CDR3 nucleotide sequence: TGTGCCAGCAGCCAAGGGCAGATCGGAGATACGCAGTATTTT. Its protein product is CASSQGQIGDTQYF.

This chain uses TRBV6-2 or TRBV6-3 with TRBJ2-1; D perhaps matches TRBD1 (5 bases). The CDR3 extends over 16 amino acids. In germline, CDR1 is MNHEY, CDR2 SVGEGT. Trimming removed 4 bases at V and 5 bases at J, with 18 bases between. DNA for the CDR3: TGTGCCAGCAGTTCCAGGGATCCCCTCCCCGACAATGAGCAGTTCTTC. This sequence encodes CASSSRDPLPDNEQFF.

This chain connects TRBV6-1 to TRBJ1-4; TRBD1 agrees at 7 bases. From germline, CDR1 is MNHNS and CDR2 SASEGT. This CDR3 contains 16 residues. V gave up 4 bases and J gave up 3 bases; unmatched junction bases: 8. In DNA, the CDR3 is TGTGCCAGCAGTGGAATATACAGGGGACCTAATGAAAAACTGTTTTTT. It yields the protein CASSGIYRGPNEKLFF.

This chain uses TRBV5-1 with TRBJ2-1, with TRBD2 matching over 9 bases. J gave up 5 bases and V 0 bases, and 9 bases lay outside the gene matches. Germline V gene data show CDR1 as SGHRS and CDR2 as YFSETQ. The CDR3 runs to 17 residues. CDR3 amino acids: CASSLGSGGTRNNEQFF. The CDR3 DNA follows: TGCGCCAGCAGCTTGGGCAGCGGGGGGACCCGCAACAATGAGCAGTTCTTC.